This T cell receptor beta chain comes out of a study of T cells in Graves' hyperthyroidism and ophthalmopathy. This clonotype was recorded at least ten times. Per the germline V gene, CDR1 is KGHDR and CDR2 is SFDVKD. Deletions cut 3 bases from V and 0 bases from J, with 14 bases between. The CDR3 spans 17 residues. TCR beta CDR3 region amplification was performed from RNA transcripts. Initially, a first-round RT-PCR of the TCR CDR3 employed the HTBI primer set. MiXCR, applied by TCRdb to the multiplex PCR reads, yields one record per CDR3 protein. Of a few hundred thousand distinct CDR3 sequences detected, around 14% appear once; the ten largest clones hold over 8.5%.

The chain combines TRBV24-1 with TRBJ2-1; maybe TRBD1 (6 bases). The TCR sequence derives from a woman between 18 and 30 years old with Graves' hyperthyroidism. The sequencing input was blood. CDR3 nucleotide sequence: TGTGCCACCAGTGATACGGGACACCCCCGCTCCTACAATGAGCAGTTCTTC. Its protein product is CATSDTGHPRSYNEQFF.